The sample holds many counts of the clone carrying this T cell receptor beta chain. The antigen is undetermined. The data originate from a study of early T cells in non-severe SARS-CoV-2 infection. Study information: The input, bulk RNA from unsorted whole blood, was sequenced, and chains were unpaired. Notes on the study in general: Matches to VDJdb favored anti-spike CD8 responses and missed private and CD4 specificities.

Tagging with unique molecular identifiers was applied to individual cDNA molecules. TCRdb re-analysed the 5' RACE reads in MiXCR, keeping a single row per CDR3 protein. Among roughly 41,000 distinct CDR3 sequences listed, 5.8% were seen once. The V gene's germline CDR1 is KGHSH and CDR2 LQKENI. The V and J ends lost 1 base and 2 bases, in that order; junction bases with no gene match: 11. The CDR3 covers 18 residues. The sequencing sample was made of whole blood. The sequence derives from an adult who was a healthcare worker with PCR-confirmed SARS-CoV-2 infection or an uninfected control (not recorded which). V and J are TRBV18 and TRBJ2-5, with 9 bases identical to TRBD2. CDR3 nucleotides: TGTGCCAGCTCACCACGTGATAGTAGCGGGAGCCGTCAAGAGACCCAGTACTTC. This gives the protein CASSPRDSSGSRQETQYF.